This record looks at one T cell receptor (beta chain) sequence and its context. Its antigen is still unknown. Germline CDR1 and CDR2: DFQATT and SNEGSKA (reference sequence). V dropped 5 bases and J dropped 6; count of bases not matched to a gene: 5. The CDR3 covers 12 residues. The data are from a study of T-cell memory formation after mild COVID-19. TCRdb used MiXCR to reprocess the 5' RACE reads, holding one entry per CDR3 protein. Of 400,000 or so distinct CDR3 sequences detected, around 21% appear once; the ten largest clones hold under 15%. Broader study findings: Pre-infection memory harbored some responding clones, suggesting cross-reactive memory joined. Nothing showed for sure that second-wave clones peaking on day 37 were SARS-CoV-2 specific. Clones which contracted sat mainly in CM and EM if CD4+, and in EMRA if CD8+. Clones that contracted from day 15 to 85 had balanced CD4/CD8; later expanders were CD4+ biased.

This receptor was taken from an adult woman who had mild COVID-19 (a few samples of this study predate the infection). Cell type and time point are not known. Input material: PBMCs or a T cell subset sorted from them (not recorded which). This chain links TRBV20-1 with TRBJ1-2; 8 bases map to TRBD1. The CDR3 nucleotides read TGCAGTGCTTTTGGACAGGGAAATGGCTACACCTTC. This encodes CSAFGQGNGYTF.